These 4 T cell receptor beta chains came from one sample sequenced in a study of OX40 agonist ivuxolimab in advanced cancers. The protocol was immunoSEQ multiplex PCR, while the TCRdb copy is restricted to in-frame clones and leaves out a portion. Of under 60,000 clones listed, more than 85% are singletons. This material consisted of CD4+ or CD8+ T cells sorted from blood, taken in a trial of the OX40 agonist ivuxolimab. The receptors shown here come from an adult with an advanced solid tumor such as melanoma, head and neck, liver or kidney cancer.

J is TRBJ2-7 and V is TRBV18, with D perhaps matching TRBD2 (6 bases). Trimming took 8 bases from V and 3 from J, leaving 14 bases between them. This CDR3 has 13 residues. Germline V lookup: CDR1 KGHSH, CDR2 LQKENI. The CDR3 loop reads CASRAGLDYEQYF. The CDR3 DNA sequence: TGTGCCAGCCGGGCGGGGCTAGACTACGAGCAGTACTTC.

The chain carries TRBV5-8 and TRBJ1-1; D remains ambiguous. This CDR3 contains 13 residues. Germline-derived CDR1 and CDR2 are SGHTS and YDEGEE. The V and J ends lost 0 bases and 4 bases respectively, with 7 bases between them. The CDR3 nucleotides are TGTGCCAGCAGCTTGGACGGAACCACTGAAGCTTTCTTT. It specifies CASSLDGTTEAFF.

This chain links TRBV7-8 with TRBJ1-4; 9 bases map to TRBD1. Germline assignment: CDR1 SGHVS and CDR2 FQNEAQ. With 2 bases clipped from V and 1 base from J, the junction kept 5 bases outside the gene matches. The CDR3 extends over 17 amino acids. CDR3 nucleotides: TGTGCCAGCAGCTTAAGGGGGACAGGGCTAACTAATGAAAAACTGTTTTTT. Its protein product is CASSLRGTGLTNEKLFF.

The chain recombines TRBV4-1 with TRBJ2-7; D uncertain. In germline, CDR1 is MGHRA, CDR2 YSYEKL. This CDR3 is built from 12 residues. Deletions cut 4 bases from V and 2 bases from J, with 6 bases between. The CDR3 is CASSRGPYEQYF. Written as DNA, the CDR3 is TGCGCCAGCAGCCGTGGTCCCTACGAGCAGTACTTC.